Listed below are T cell receptor beta chains from one sample, sequenced in a study of shared clonotypes between healthy human individuals. Data came from immunoSEQ multiplex PCR; TCRdb stores just in-frame clones and leaves some out. Among fewer than 400,000 clones listed, about 74% were seen once. The sequencing input was memory CD4+ T cells sorted from blood. All receptors derive from a man aged 25 to 40 in good health. Each CDR3 is given with its conserved first and last residue. Clone size is not always given. Where it is, it says once, few, many or a class for expanded clones.

v_call	clone_size	cdr3_aa
TRBV13	-	CASSTPSGIGNTGELFF
TRBV10-3	-	CALSRGAQGGYTF
TRBV11-2	-	CASSAGQRGGYNEQFF
TRBV19	few	CASHRGDSNQPQHF
TRBV11-2	-	CASRGGKTGTSGAYEQYF
TRBV28	-	CASIARATYEQYF
TRBV30	few	CAWSVQFGLATSYEQYF
TRBV1	once	CTNDPEYNEQFF
TRBV2	-	CASSEAPSKVFSEQYF
TRBV5-4	-	CASSLGGLALSSYNEQFF
TRBV9	-	CASSVGGTQDRKLFF
TRBV7-2	-	CASNYVPRGTGELFF
TRBV9	-	CASRRGDGPGTQYF
TRBV6-5	few	CASRVPGPRNIQYF
TRBV7-2	-	CASSLGTSGLYEQYF
TRBV12-2	once	CASRLLRLVRTTIYF
TRBV15	few	CATTEGGHDEQFF
TRBV27	-	CASTLSGHYGYTF
TRBV7-9	-	CASSLDPGGGEKLFF
TRBV9	-	CASSVTAAIGTDTQYF
TRBV19	-	CASIKGQGFMEKLFF
TRBV6-1	-	CASSSKAGDGYTF
TRBV9	-	CASALAGINEQFF
TRBV15	-	CATSRDSGGWAGELFF
TRBV6-5	many	CASRPGQGAVEQYF
TRBV7-9	-	CASSSQVNTEAFF
TRBV19	once	CASSPRQGSTYEQYF
TRBV19	-	CASRPSGSETQYF
TRBV7-2	-	CASSLTRVGQETQYF
TRBV13	-	CASSLRGRGEKLFF
TRBV6-5	-	CASSRNRLTGNTIYF
TRBV5-8	-	CASSLDIAGELFF
TRBV6-5	few	CASSATGQGNQPQHF
TRBV28	-	CASSMRPDTQYF
TRBV6-1	-	CASSLSRGPDTQYF
TRBV11-2	-	CASSPGQGADTQYF
TRBV6-1	few	CASSRDRNTGELFF
TRBV10-3	-	CAIRNTDTQYF
TRBV2	-	CASKAEGNQPQHF
TRBV7-8	-	CASSFNVRDGYTF
TRBV5-4	-	CASSFFPRGTGVSYEQYF
TRBV10-3	-	CAISESRTGDYGYTF
TRBV29-1	few	CSVAWPKRSEAFF
TRBV1	-	CTSSQDPIANYEQYF
TRBV11-2	-	CASSLEGVQETQYF
TRBV19	-	CASSAGTGGRENIQYF
TRBV5-1	-	CASSREPTNRGGDEQFF
TRBV9	few	CASSVSGLRNQPQHF
TRBV2	many	CASSEVVTGELFF
TRBV10-3	-	CAISESGNRVNTEAFF
TRBV5-1	-	CASSLVEQETQYF
TRBV2	-	CASRGTGVVHEQFF
TRBV2	-	CASGTSGSFEQYF
TRBV11-2	few	CASSLDRYNEQFF